This TCR beta chain was sequenced for a study of identical twins. Study-level points and caveats: Whereas memory repertoires showed no such difference, abundant cord blood beta clonotypes carried fewer insertions.

Each cDNA held unique molecular identifiers, and template switching gave it a universal primer site. Each CDR3 protein gets one entry after TCRdb re-called the 5' RACE reads with MiXCR. Of approximately 300,000 distinct CDR3 sequences listed, less than 9.5% were seen once; the top ten hold about 7.1%. Between the trimmed V and J ends, which lost 2 bases and 0 bases, there was a span of 11 bases. CDR3 length: 15 amino acids. CDR1 and CDR2 from the germline V gene are MDHEN and SYDVKM. As concerns this clonotype: What it binds is not known.

This sample was also put to use in a study of yellow fever vaccine responses in identical twins.

Sequences were obtained from CD8+ T cells sorted from blood. This rearrangement joins TRBV28 to TRBJ2-7; a weak D match, TRBD1 (5 bases). This sequence originates from a woman between 18 and 30 years old in good health. CDR3 amino acids: CASSLVGVLSYEQYF. The CDR3 DNA sequence: TGTGCCAGCAGTTTAGTAGGGGTACTCTCCTACGAGCAGTACTTC.